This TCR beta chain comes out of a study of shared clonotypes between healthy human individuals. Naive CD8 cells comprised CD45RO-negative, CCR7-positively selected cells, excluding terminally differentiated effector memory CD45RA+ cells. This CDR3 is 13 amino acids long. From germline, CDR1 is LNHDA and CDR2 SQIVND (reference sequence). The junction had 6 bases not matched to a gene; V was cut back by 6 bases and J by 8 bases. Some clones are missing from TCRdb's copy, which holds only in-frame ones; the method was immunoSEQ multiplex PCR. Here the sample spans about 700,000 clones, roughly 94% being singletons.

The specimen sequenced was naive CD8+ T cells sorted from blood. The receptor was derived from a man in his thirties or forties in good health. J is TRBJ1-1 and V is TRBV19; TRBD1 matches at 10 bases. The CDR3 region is CASSGTGVLEAFF. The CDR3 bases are TGTGCCAGTAGCGGGACAGGGGTGTTGGAAGCTTTCTTT.